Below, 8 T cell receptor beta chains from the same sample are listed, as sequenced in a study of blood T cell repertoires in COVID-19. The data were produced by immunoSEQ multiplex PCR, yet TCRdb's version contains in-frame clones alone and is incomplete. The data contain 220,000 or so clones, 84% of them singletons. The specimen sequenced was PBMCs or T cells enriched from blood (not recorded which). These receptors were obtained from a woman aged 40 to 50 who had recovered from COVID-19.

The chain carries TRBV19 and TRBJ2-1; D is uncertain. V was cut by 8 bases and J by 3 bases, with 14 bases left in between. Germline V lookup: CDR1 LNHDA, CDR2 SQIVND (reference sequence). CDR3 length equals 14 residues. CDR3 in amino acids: CASGLRGYYNEQFF. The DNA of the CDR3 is TGTGCCAGTGGCCTGAGAGGCTACTACAATGAGCAGTTCTTC.

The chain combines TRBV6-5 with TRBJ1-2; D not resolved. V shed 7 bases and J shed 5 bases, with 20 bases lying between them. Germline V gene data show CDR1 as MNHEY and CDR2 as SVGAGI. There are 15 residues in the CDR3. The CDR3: CASIPRFSTLYGYTF. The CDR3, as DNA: TGTGCCAGCATCCCGAGGTTCAGTACCTTATATGGCTACACCTTC.

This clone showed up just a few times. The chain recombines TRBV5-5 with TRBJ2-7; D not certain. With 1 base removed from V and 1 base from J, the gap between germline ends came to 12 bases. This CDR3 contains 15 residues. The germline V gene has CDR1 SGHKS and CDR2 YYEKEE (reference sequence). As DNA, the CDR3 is TGTGCCAGCAGCTTGACCGGCAGGATGTCCTACGAGCAGTACTTC. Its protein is CASSLTGRMSYEQYF.

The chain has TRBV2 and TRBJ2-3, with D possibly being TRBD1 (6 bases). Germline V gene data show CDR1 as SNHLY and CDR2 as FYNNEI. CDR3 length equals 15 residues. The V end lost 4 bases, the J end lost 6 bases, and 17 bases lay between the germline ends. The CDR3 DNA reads TGTGCCAGCAGTGCCGAACAGGGTGGCATCGATACGCAGTATTTT. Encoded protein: CASSAEQGGIDTQYF. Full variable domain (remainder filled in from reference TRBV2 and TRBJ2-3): EPEVTQTPSHQVTQMGQEVILRCVPISNHLYFYWYRQILGQKVEFLVSFYNNEISEKSEIFDDQFSVERPDGSNFTLKIRSTKLEDSAMYFCASSAEQGGIDTQYFGPGTRLTVL.

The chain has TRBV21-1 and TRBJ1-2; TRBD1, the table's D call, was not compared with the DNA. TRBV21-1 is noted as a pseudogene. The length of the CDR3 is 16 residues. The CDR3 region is CASSRIRGDTNYGYTF. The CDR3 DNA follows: TGTGCCAGCAGCAGGATTCGAGGGGACACTAACTATGGCTACACCTTC.

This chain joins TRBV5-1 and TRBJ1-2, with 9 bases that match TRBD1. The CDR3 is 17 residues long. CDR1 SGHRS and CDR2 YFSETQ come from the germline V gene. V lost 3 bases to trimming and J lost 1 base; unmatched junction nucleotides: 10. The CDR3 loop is CASSYWTGVVGNYGYTF. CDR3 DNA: TGCGCCAGCAGCTACTGGACAGGGGTAGTAGGTAACTATGGCTACACCTTC.

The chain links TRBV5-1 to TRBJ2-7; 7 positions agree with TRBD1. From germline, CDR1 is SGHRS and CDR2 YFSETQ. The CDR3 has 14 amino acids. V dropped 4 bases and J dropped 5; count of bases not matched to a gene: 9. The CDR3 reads CASSTGQDDHEQYF. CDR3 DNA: TGCGCCAGCAGCACAGGACAGGATGACCACGAGCAGTACTTC.

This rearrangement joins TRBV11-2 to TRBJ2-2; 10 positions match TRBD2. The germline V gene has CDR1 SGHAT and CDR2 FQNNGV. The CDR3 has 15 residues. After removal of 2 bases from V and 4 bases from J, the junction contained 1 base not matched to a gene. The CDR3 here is CASSLLAGATGELFF. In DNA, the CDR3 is TGTGCCAGCAGCTTACTAGCGGGAGCCACCGGGGAGCTGTTTTTT.